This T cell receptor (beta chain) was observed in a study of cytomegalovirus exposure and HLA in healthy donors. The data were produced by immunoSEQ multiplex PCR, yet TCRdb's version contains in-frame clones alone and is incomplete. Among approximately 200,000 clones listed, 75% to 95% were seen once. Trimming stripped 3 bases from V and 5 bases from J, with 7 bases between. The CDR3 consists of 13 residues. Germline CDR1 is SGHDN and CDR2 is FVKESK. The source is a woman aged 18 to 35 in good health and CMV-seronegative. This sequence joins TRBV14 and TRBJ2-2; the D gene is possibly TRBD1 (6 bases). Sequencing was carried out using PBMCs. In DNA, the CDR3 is TGTGCCAGCAGCCACACAGGGACCGGGGAGCTGTTTTTT. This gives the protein CASSHTGTGELFF.